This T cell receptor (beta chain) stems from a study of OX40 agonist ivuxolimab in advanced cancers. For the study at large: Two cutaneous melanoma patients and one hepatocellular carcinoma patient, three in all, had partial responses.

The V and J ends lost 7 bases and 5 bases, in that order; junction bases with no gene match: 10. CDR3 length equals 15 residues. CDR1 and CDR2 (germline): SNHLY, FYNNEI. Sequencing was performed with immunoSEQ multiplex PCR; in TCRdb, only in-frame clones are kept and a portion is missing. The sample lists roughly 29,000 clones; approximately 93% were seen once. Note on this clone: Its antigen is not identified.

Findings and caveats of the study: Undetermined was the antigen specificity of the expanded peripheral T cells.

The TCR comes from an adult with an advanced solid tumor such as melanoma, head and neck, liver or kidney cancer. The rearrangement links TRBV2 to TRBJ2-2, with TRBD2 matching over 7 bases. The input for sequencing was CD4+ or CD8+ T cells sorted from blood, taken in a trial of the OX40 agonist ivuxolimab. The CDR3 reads CASTMGTGGTGELFF. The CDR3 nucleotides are TGTGCCAGCACCATGGGGACGGGGGGAACCGGGGAGCTGTTTTTT.